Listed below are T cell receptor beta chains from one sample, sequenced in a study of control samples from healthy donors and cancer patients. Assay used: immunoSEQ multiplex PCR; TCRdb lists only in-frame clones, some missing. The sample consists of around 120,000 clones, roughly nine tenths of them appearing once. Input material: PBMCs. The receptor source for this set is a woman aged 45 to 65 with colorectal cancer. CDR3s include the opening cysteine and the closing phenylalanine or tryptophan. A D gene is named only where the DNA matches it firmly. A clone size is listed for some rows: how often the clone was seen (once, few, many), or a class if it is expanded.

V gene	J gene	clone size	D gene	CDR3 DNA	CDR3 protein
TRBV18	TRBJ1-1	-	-	TGTGCCAGCTCACCCTGGGAGGGAGGCACTGAAGCTTTCTTT	CASSPWEGGTEAFF
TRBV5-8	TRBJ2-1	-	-	TGTGCCAGCAGCCCCGAGGAAGTCAACAATGAGCAGTTCTTC	CASSPEEVNNEQFF
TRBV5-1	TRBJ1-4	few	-	TGCGCCAGCAGCTTTGGGGCGGGTAATGAAAAACTGTTTTTT	CASSFGAGNEKLFF
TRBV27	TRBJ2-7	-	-	TGTGCCAGCAGCACTAGGAGGACCTACGAGCAGTACTTC	CASSTRRTYEQYF
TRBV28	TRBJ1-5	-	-	TGTGCCAGCAGTCCCGGGGGGACCAATCAGCCCCAGCATTTT	CASSPGGTNQPQHF
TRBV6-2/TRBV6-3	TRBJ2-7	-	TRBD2	TGTGCCAGCAGTTACGTTGCGGGGGGAGCTCTCTACGAGCAGTACTTC	CASSYVAGGALYEQYF
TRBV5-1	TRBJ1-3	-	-	TGCGCCAGCAGCTTGGGTCAGCCAAACACCATATATTTT	CASSLGQPNTIYF
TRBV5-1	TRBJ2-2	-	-	TGCGCCAGCAGCCCCACCGTGGGGGGGCTTAGCGGGGAGCTGTTTTTT	CASSPTVGGLSGELFF
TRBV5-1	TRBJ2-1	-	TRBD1	TGCGCCAGCAGCTTTATACAGGGGGAAAATGAGCAGTTCTTC	CASSFIQGENEQFF
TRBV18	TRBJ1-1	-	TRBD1	TGTGCCAGCTCCCCCAACGCCATTACAGGGGATAGTAACGAAGCTTTCTTT	CASSPNAITGDSNEAFF
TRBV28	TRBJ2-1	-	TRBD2	TGTGCCAGCAGGACTAGCGGGAGGGACAATGAGCAGTTCTTC	CASRTSGRDNEQFF
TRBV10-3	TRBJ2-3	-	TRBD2	TGTGCCATCAGGCTCTCCTCCCGGGGGGGCCCCACAGATACGCAGTATTTT	CAIRLSSRGGPTDTQYF
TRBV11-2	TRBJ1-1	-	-	TGTGCCAGCAGCTTAGGCGGAAACTTGAACACTGAAGCTTTCTTT	CASSLGGNLNTEAFF
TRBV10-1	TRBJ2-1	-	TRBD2	TGCGCCAGCAGTGGGGGGACTAGCGGGAACCATGAGCAGTTCTTC	CASSGGTSGNHEQFF
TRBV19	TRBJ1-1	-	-	TGTGCCAGTAGTGGGACCCTGGATTCGTACACTGAAGCTTTCTTT	CASSGTLDSYTEAFF
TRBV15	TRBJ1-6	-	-	TGTGCCACCAGCAGAGATCGGCGGGGCTCGCCACCCCTCCACTTT	CATSRDRRGSPPLHF
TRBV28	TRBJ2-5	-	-	TGTGCCAGCAGTTTCCGACAAGACGGGGGAGAGACCCAGTACTTC	CASSFRQDGGETQYF
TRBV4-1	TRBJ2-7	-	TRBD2	TGCGCCAGCAGCCAAGTTAGCGGGGCCTACGAGCAGTACTTC	CASSQVSGAYEQYF
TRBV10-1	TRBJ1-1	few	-	TGCGCCAGCAGTGAGAGTAAAGGGAGCACTGAAGCTTTCTTT	CASSESKGSTEAFF
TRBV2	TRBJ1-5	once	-	TGTGCCAGCAGTGAAGGGGGTGGAGGGAATCAGCCCCAGCATTTT	CASSEGGGGNQPQHF
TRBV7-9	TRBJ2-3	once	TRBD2	TGTGCCAGCAGCTTATGGACTAGCGGGAGGGACGCAGATACGCAGTATTTT	CASSLWTSGRDADTQYF
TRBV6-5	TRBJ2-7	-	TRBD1	TGTGCCAGCAGTTCCAGGACAGGGCAATACTACGAGCAGTACTTC	CASSSRTGQYYEQYF
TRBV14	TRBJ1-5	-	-	TGTGCCAGCAGCCAAGGACCCGATCGGCCCCAGCATTTT	CASSQGPDRPQHF
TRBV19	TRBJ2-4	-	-	TGTGCCAGTAGTATAGAGGGGGAGTGGACCAAAAACATTCAGTACTTC	CASSIEGEWTKNIQYF
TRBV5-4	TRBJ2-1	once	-	TGTGCCAGCAGCTTGGGTGCGGGGAGCTCCTACAATGAGCAGTTCTTC	CASSLGAGSSYNEQFF
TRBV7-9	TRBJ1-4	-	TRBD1	TGTGCCAGCAGCCCCGCCCGGACAGGGGGCATCGAAAAACTGTTTTTT	CASSPARTGGIEKLFF
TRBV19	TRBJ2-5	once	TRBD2	TGTGCCAGTAGTTCGTCTAGCGGGGAAGGGGAGACCCAGTACTTC	CASSSSSGEGETQYF
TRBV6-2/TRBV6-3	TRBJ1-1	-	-	TGTGCCAGCAGTCTGGCGGGGTTGGACACTGAAGCTTTCTTT	CASSLAGLDTEAFF
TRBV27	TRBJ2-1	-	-	TGTGCCAGCAGCGAGGCGGGACAGACCTACACTGAGCAGTTCTTC	CASSEAGQTYTEQFF
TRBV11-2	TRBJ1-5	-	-	TGTGCCAGCAGCTTAGACGGGAATCAGCCCCAGCATTTT	CASSLDGNQPQHF
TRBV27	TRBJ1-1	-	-	TGTGCCAGCAGTTTTTCTGGCGGGAACACTGAAGCTTTCTTT	CASSFSGGNTEAFF
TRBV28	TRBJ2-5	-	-	TGTGCCAGCACCGATCAAGAGACCCAGTACTTC	CASTDQETQYF
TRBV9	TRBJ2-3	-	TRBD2	TGTGCCAGCAGCGCCCGGGGGGGGGCTATAGATACGCAGTATTTT	CASSARGGAIDTQYF
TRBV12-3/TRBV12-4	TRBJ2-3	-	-	TGTGCCAGCAGTTTTTTCAGAGATACGCAGTATTTT	CASSFFRDTQYF
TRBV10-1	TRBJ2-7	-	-	TGCGCCAGCAGTGAGGGGGCGCGGTACGAGCAGTACTTC	CASSEGARYEQYF
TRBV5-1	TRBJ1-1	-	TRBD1	TGCGCCAGCAGACGCGACAGGGGCGGCACTGAAGCTTTCTTT	CASRRDRGGTEAFF
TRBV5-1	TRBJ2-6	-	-	TGCGCCAGCAGCTTCCAGGGACCTGGGGCCAACGTCCTGACTTTC	CASSFQGPGANVLTF
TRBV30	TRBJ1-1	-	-	TGTGCCTGGAGCATTACGGGGGACACTGAAGCTTTCTTT	CAWSITGDTEAFF
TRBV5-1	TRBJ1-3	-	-	TGCGCCAGCAGCGATTCAATAAGTGGAAACACCATATATTTT	CASSDSISGNTIYF
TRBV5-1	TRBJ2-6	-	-	TGCGCCAGTAAGCAGGGGACCGGGGCCAACGTCCTGACTTTC	CASKQGTGANVLTF
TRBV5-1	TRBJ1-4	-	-	TGCGCCAGCAGCTTGGCAGGCGCAACTAATGAAAAACTGTTTTTT	CASSLAGATNEKLFF
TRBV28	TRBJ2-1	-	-	TGTGCCAGCAGTTTATACAATGAGCAGTTCTTC	CASSLYNEQFF
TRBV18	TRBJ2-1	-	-	TGTGCCAGCTCACTAGGGAGCACTGAGCAGTTCTTC	CASSLGSTEQFF
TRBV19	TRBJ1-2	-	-	TGTGCCAGTGCTTACAGGGCTCAACAGGGTGGCTACACCTTC	CASAYRAQQGGYTF
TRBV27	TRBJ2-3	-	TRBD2	TGTGCCAGCAGTTTATCGCCTACTAGCGGGAATCGTACGCAGTATTTT	CASSLSPTSGNRTQYF
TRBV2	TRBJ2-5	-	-	TGTGCCAGCAGGGGCTTGAGGGGGAAAGAGACCCAGTACTTC	CASRGLRGKETQYF
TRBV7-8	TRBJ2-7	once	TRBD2	TGTGCCAGCAGCTTCGGAGCGGGGGTTAGCTCCTACGAGCAGTACTTC	CASSFGAGVSSYEQYF
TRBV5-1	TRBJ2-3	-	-	TGCGCCAGCAGCTTGGAACAGGCCAGCACAGATACGCAGTATTTT	CASSLEQASTDTQYF
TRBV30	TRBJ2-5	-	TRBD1	TGTGCCTGGAGTGTCAACAGGGGTGGAGAGACCCAGTACTTC	CAWSVNRGGETQYF
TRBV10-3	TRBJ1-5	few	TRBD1	TGTGCCATCAGTGATGGGACAGCCAATCAGCCCCAGCATTTT	CAISDGTANQPQHF
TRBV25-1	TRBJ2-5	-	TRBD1	TGTGCCAGCACAGGGGCAGGGGGCGGTTTAGAGACCCAGTACTTC	CASTGAGGGLETQYF
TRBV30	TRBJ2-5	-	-	TGTGCCTGGAGTGTACAGCAAGAGACCCAGTACTTC	CAWSVQQETQYF
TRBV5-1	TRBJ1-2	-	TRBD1	TGCGCCAGCAGCGTAACCCTCGGGACAGTCTATGGCTACACCTTC	CASSVTLGTVYGYTF
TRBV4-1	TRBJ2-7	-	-	TGCGCCAGCAGCCAGGTCCGAGGAGGATCCTACGAGCAGTACTTC	CASSQVRGGSYEQYF
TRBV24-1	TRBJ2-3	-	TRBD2	TGTGCCACCAGTGACGCGACTACCACCGGGGGGGATACGCAGTATTTT	CATSDATTTGGDTQYF
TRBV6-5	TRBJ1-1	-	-	TGTGCCAGCGGGCAGTATAACACTGAAGCTTTCTTT	CASGQYNTEAFF
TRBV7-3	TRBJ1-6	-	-	TGTGCCAGCAGCTTAATATCGGGGAAATCACCCCTCCACTTT	CASSLISGKSPLHF